This T cell receptor beta chain was sequenced during a study of blood T cell repertoires in COVID-19. Background on the study: COVID-19 samples collected from the United States, Italy and Spain covered acute and convalescent phases. From T cells, B-cell-depleted T cells, or PBMCs came the material, which was cDNA or gDNA.

Source study methods: For nucleated cells, counts were estimated from reference gene primer amplification. This table comes from immunoSEQ multiplex PCR, and its TCRdb copy is limited to in-frame clones, with some not included. V and J calls and clone size are given by that table; D and trimming were obtained from the DNA. The sample yields about 120,000 clones, over 70% seen once. Trimming cost V 7 bases and J 2 bases, with 12 bases left between them. The CDR3 runs 14 residues. Germline-derived CDR1 and CDR2 are MNHEY and SVGAGI. The origin of this receptor is a woman aged 70-85 years with acute or convalescent COVID-19. The genes are TRBV6-5 and TRBJ1-5; D gene unclear. Sequencing was carried out using peripheral blood. CDR3 DNA sequence: TGTGCCAGCACCAAGAGGAGGGGCAATCAGCCCCAGCATTTT. Encoded protein: CASTKRRGNQPQHF.